The clone carrying this TCR beta chain was seen just once. What it binds is unknown. This CDR3 is built from 15 residues. CDR1 is MNHEY, CDR2 SMNVEV, per germline (reference sequence). With 3 bases removed from V and 1 base from J, the gap between germline ends came to 9 bases. The sample originates from a study of a mutant IDH1 vaccine in newly diagnosed glioma. Study in general: Treated individuals were approximately 62% male and approximately 38% female, averaging 40.4 years of age. It was radiotherapy, temozolomide, or both that patients received previously, with most receiving both.

Profiling relied on immunoSEQ multiplex PCR, and the TCRdb table lists in-frame clones only, not all of them. This table holds tens of thousands of clones, 80% to 90% found once. As for time point: baseline, week 1 (first vaccination visit). Treatment in this sample: pre-vaccination baseline after standard-of-care therapy. Study-level findings and limits: Changes to the top peripheral T cell clonotypes appeared unrelated to pseudoprogression. Altogether, 85% to 95% of patients exhibited vaccine-induced immune responses.

V gene TRBV27 combines with J gene TRBJ2-2; no clear D gene. The clonotype originates from a man aged 40-55 years with glioma. The material sequenced was PBMCs, taken from a glioma patient treated with radiotherapy, temozolomide or both. CDR3 amino acids: CASSFLQKNTGELFF. CDR3 coding DNA: TGTGCCAGCAGTTTTTTACAAAAGAACACCGGGGAGCTGTTTTTT.